This T cell receptor beta chain originates from a study of shared clonotypes between healthy human individuals. Findings of the study overall: Rarefaction revealed incomplete sorted-subset sequencing despite large depth.

This CDR3 contains 13 residues. V dropped 3 bases and J dropped 6 bases, with 10 bases sitting between them. Germline V gene data show CDR1 as KGHSH and CDR2 as LQKENI. Every subset had its genomic DNA shared out evenly among several immunoSEQ plates. The table came from immunoSEQ multiplex PCR; TCRdb's copy has only in-frame clones and leaves some out. The sample has more than 1,200,000 clones; 98% are singletons. For this clone: Its antigen is currently unknown.

The V and J genes are TRBV18 and TRBJ2-3; D gene ambiguous. The TCR originated in a man aged 30-40 years in good health. Specimen: naive CD4+ T cells sorted from blood. Specified subset: CD45RA+ positively selected. Here the CDR3 reads CASSPVGRDTQYF. In DNA, the CDR3 is TGTGCCAGCTCACCGGTTGGGCGCGATACGCAGTATTTT.